This entry lists 26 T cell receptor beta chains sequenced from one sample in a study of cytomegalovirus exposure and HLA in healthy donors. Libraries were prepared by immunoSEQ multiplex PCR; TCRdb keeps only in-frame clonotypes and omits some of them. The sample consists of a few hundred thousand clones, approximately 91% of them appearing once. The sample comprised PBMCs. All receptors come from a young man in good health and CMV-seronegative.

The rearrangement joins TRBV19 to TRBJ1-6; 9 bases agree with TRBD1. With V trimmed by 6 bases and J by 0 bases, 9 bases remained unmatched. Germline CDR1 reads LNHDA; CDR2 reads SQIVND (reference sequence). The CDR3 is 18 residues long. CDR3 nucleotides: TGTGCCAGTAGCTCCGGACAGGGGACGAGCTCCTATAATTCACCCCTCCACTTT. Encoded protein: CASSSGQGTSSYNSPLHF.

The rearrangement joins TRBV7-8 to TRBJ1-6; perhaps TRBD1 as D (6 bases). V lost 1 base to trimming and J lost 0 bases, with 22 bases between them. CDR3 length equals 21 residues. Germline V lookup: CDR1 SGHVS, CDR2 FQNEAQ. CDR3 sequence (DNA): TGTGCCAGCAGCTTAGTGATAGGCGGCCGGCAGGGGAGCTCCTATAATTCACCCCTCCACTTT. Protein product: CASSLVIGGRQGSSYNSPLHF.

The chain carries TRBV12-5 and TRBJ1-6, with D possibly matching TRBD1 (5 bases). V was trimmed by 6 bases and J by 9 bases, leaving 18 bases between them. Germline CDR1 LGHNT, CDR2 FRNRAP. This CDR3 region has 15 residues. CDR3 DNA sequence: TGTGCTAGTGGCCCGACAGCCAGACGAGGTTCACCCCTCCACTTT. This translates into CASGPTARRGSPLHF.

The V gene is TRBV18, the J gene TRBJ2-1, with D possibly being TRBD1 (6 bases). Germline V gene lookup returns CDR1 KGHSH and CDR2 LQKENI. CDR3 size: 15 residues. The V gene lost 2 bases and the J gene lost 2 bases, with 10 bases spanning the gap. In nucleotides, the CDR3 is TGTGCCAGCTCACCAATCAGGGGCCCCTACAATGAGCAGTTCTTC. Its protein product is CASSPIRGPYNEQFF.

The CDR3 DNA reads as TGTGCCAGCAGTTCCCCAGTGAAATACGAGCAGTACTTC. Protein product: CASSSPVKYEQYF. The genes are TRBV6-5 and TRBJ2-7, with D unclear. CDR1 is MNHEY, CDR2 SVGAGI, per germline. The V end was cut by 4 bases, the J end by 4 bases, with 11 bases between. There are 13 residues in the CDR3.

The chain combines TRBV19 with TRBJ1-5; D perhaps matches TRBD1 (5 bases). In germline, CDR1 is LNHDA, CDR2 SQIVND (reference sequence). Trimming pared 6 bases from V and 0 bases from J, leaving 9 bases between. This CDR3 comprises 14 residues. The CDR3 sequence: CASRSGYSNQPQHF. The CDR3 region has the DNA TGTGCCAGTAGATCAGGGTATAGCAATCAGCCCCAGCATTTT. Combining the CDR3 with reference TRBV19 and TRBJ1-5 gives the whole variable domain DGGITQSPKYLFRKEGQNVTLSCEQNLNHDAMYWYRQDPGQGLRLIYYSQIVNDFQKGDIAEGYSVSREKKESFPLTVTSAQKNPTAFYLCASRSGYSNQPQHFGDGTRLSIL.

V is TRBV27 and J is TRBJ1-1; a possible D gene is TRBD1 (6 bases). Deletions cut 3 bases from V and 6 bases from J, with 23 bases between. CDR1 and CDR2 (germline): MNHEY, SMNVEV (reference sequence). The CDR3 covers 17 residues. The DNA for the CDR3 is TGTGCCAGCAGTTTCCGTGTAGCGGGGGGCCGGGGTTCTGAAGCTTTCTTT. Translation: CASSFRVAGGRGSEAFF.

The J gene is TRBJ1-1, the V gene TRBV5-1; 9 nucleotides align to TRBD1. V lost 1 base and J lost 3; bases outside the gene matches: 10. Germline lookup yields CDR1 SGHRS and CDR2 YFSETQ. The CDR3 has 17 residues. The CDR3 nucleotides are TGCGCCAGCAGCTTGTTCGGGACAGGGATAACGGACACTGAAGCTTTCTTT. Amino acid sequence: CASSLFGTGITDTEAFF.

The CDR3 spells CSVVEGAGDGYTF. Here the CDR3 DNA reads TGCAGCGTTGTTGAGGGGGCTGGGGATGGCTACACCTTC. This rearrangement joins TRBV29-1 to TRBJ1-2; 7 bases match TRBD1. Per germline, CDR1 SQVTM and CDR2 ANQGSEA. There are 13 residues in the CDR3. The V gene end was trimmed by 4 bases and the J gene end by 6 bases; junction bases not matched to a gene: 8.

The genes are TRBV6-1 and TRBJ1-2; 7 nucleotides align to TRBD1. The CDR3 extends over 17 amino acids. J lost 0 bases, V lost 3 bases, and 10 bases had no gene match. Germline V gene lookup returns CDR1 MNHNS and CDR2 SASEGT. This chain's CDR3 is CASSDKQGKKANYGYTF. DNA for the CDR3: TGTGCCAGCAGTGATAAACAGGGGAAAAAGGCTAACTATGGCTACACCTTC.

This rearrangement joins TRBV7-9 to TRBJ2-3; tentative D call: TRBD2 (5 bases). Germline CDR1 SEHNR, CDR2 FQNEAQ (reference sequence). This CDR3 has 13 residues. CDR3 DNA sequence: TGTGTCTCAACACCGGGGAGCGCAGATACGCAGTATTTT. Translating it yields CVSTPGSADTQYF.

The chain combines TRBV4-1 with TRBJ1-1, with D perhaps matching TRBD1 (6 bases). The CDR3 has 15 residues. V was clipped by 6 bases and J by 1 base, with 15 bases between them. Per the germline V gene, CDR1 is MGHRA and CDR2 is YSYEKL. The CDR3 region has the DNA TGCGCCAGCAGTCCGCAGGGGAGAAGGAACACTGAAGCTTTCTTT. As protein: CASSPQGRRNTEAFF.

V gene TRBV6-5 combines with J gene TRBJ1-6; 8 bases are shared with TRBD1. Trimming cost V 3 bases and J 9 bases; bases outside gene matches: 7. The CDR3 is 15 amino acids. CDR1 is MNHEY and CDR2 is SVGAGI in the germline V gene. The CDR3 DNA is TGTGCCAGCAGTTATAACAGGGGGGAAGCTTCACCCCTCCACTTT. It codes for CASSYNRGEASPLHF.

CDR3 in amino acids: CASSYVGQAKNIQYF. CDR3 nucleotides: TGTGCCAGCAGTTACGTCGGACAGGCCAAAAACATTCAGTACTTC. The chain has TRBV6-6 and TRBJ2-4; D may be TRBD1 (6 bases). Deletions cut 2 bases from V and 1 base from J, with 9 bases between. The germline gives CDR1 MNHNY, CDR2 SVGAGI (reference sequence). The CDR3 extends over 15 amino acids.

The chain links TRBV15 to TRBJ2-6; D is possibly TRBD1 (5 bases). The length of the CDR3 is 16 residues. The V and J ends lost 6 bases and 0 bases respectively, with 12 bases between them. The V gene's germline CDR1 is LNHNV and CDR2 YYDKDF (reference sequence). CDR3 sequence reads: CATRRQGLSGANVLTF. Written as DNA, the CDR3 is TGTGCCACCAGGAGGCAGGGCCTCTCTGGGGCCAACGTCCTGACTTTC.

V gene TRBV9 combines with J gene TRBJ2-1, with a tentative D call TRBD2 (7 bases). This CDR3 is built from 19 residues. The V end lost 4 bases, the J end lost 3 bases, and 26 bases lay between the germline ends. The germline CDR1 and CDR2 sequences are SGDLS and YYNGEE. The CDR3, as DNA: TGTGCCAGCAGCCCGCGGGTGAGGGGGGGCCTGTCCCACTACAATGAGCAGTTCTTC. Encoded protein: CASSPRVRGGLSHYNEQFF.

The V call is TRBV10-3, the J call TRBJ2-7; tentatively, D is TRBD1 (6 bases). The CDR3 length is 14 residues. The germline V gene has CDR1 ENHRY and CDR2 SYGVKD. Deletions cut 6 bases from V and 3 bases from J, with 15 bases between. CDR3 bases: TGTGCCATCAGCCTGACACAGGGTTTCTACGAGCAGTACTTC. It translates to CAISLTQGFYEQYF.

CDR3 sequence reads: CASSLGGGTPDTQYF. CDR3 nucleotide sequence: TGTGCCAGCAGCTTAGGAGGGGGTACGCCAGATACGCAGTATTTT. The V call is TRBV11-3, the J call TRBJ2-3, with TRBD1 as a possible D gene (6 bases). CDR1 is SGHNT and CDR2 is YENEEA in the germline V gene. The CDR3 is 15 residues long. Trimming pared 1 base from V and 4 bases from J, leaving 12 bases between.

This chain joins TRBV11-2 and TRBJ2-1; 12 nucleotides align to TRBD2. The germline CDR1 and CDR2 sequences are SGHAT and FQNNGV. The CDR3 is 14 amino acids. Trimming removed 3 bases from V and 7 bases from J; junction bases left unmatched: 1. CDR3 sequence (DNA): TGTGCCAGCAGCTTGACTAGCGGGGGTAATGAGCAGTTCTTC. This sequence encodes CASSLTSGGNEQFF.

The chain recombines TRBV5-8 with TRBJ1-6, with a tentative D call TRBD1 (6 bases). Germline V gene data show CDR1 as SGHTS and CDR2 as YDEGEE. The CDR3 is 17 amino acids. With 1 base removed from V and 4 bases from J, the gap between germline ends came to 15 bases. CDR3 region: CASSLYPGTQYNSPLHF. The CDR3 DNA follows: TGTGCCAGCAGCTTGTACCCCGGGACACAATATAATTCACCCCTCCACTTT.

The V call is TRBV4-1, the J call TRBJ1-4, with D possibly being TRBD1 (5 bases). In germline, CDR1 is MGHRA, CDR2 YSYEKL. V was cut by 3 bases and J by 4 bases, with 12 bases left in between. This CDR3 is built from 15 residues. CDR3 protein: CASSHTGTFNEKLFF. DNA for the CDR3: TGCGCCAGCAGCCATACCGGGACTTTTAATGAAAAACTGTTTTTT.

The chain joins TRBV9 to TRBJ2-5, with 12 nucleotides matching TRBD2. Germline assignment: CDR1 SGDLS and CDR2 YYNGEE. The CDR3 spans 18 residues. Unmatched junction bases numbered 9, after V lost 0 bases and J lost 3 bases. CDR3 loop: CASSVEGLAGGLEETQYF. CDR3 bases: TGTGCCAGCAGCGTAGAAGGGCTAGCGGGGGGGCTCGAAGAGACCCAGTACTTC.

The chain links TRBV18 to TRBJ1-2; 9 positions agree with TRBD1. Germline assignment: CDR1 KGHSH and CDR2 LQKENI. With 4 bases clipped from V and 4 bases from J, the junction kept 7 bases outside the gene matches. This CDR3 contains 15 residues. The CDR3 DNA reads TGTGCCAGCTCACGAGGACAGGGGAGCAGCTATGGCTACACCTTC. This translates into CASSRGQGSSYGYTF.

The chain uses TRBV7-6 and TRBJ1-5; D unclear. The germline V gene encodes CDR1 SGHVS and CDR2 FNYEAQ. Trimming removed 2 bases at V and 3 bases at J, with 2 bases between. CDR3 length: 12 residues. Here the CDR3 reads CASSLLNQPQHF. CDR3 DNA sequence: TGTGCCAGCAGCTTACTCAATCAGCCCCAGCATTTT.

This chain connects TRBV6-5 to TRBJ2-7, with TRBD1 identical over 8 bases. Germline V gene lookup returns CDR1 MNHEY and CDR2 SVGAGI. The CDR3 spans 14 residues. Germline trimming cut 6 bases from V and 1 base from J; bases unmatched to any gene: 5. Written as DNA, the CDR3 is TGTGCCAGCAGCCCCGGGACAGGTTCCTACGAGCAGTACTTC. Amino acids: CASSPGTGSYEQYF.

The CDR3 region is CAIFPPPGQGSSGANVLTF. The CDR3 DNA sequence: TGTGCCATCTTTCCACCCCCGGGACAGGGGAGCTCTGGGGCCAACGTCCTGACTTTC. The J gene is TRBJ2-6, the V gene TRBV2; 10 nucleotides line up with TRBD1. From germline, CDR1 is SNHLY and CDR2 FYNNEI. The length of the CDR3 is 19 residues. V trimming: 10 bases; J trimming: 0 bases; junction bases outside the gene matches: 15.